These 22 T cell receptor beta chains originate from one sample sequenced in a study of blood T cell repertoires in COVID-19. Generated by immunoSEQ multiplex PCR, the TCRdb table keeps only in-frame clones and is missing some. The sample records under 200,000 clones, over 70% being singletons. The sequencing input was peripheral blood. The receptors stem from a woman aged 80 or over with active or convalescent COVID-19.

This chain joins TRBV7-2 and TRBJ1-3; no clear D gene. Germline loops: CDR1 SGHTA, CDR2 FQGNSA. This CDR3 comprises 14 residues. Trimming shortened V by 6 bases and J by 0 bases, and 9 bases separated the two germline ends. CDR3 coding DNA: TGTGCCAGCAGACCCGTCGGCTCTGGAAACACCATATATTTT. It specifies CASRPVGSGNTIYF.

V usage is TRBV4-3 and J usage is TRBJ1-5, with no clear D. Trimming left V 1 base short and J 2 bases short, with 9 bases between. Germline CDR1 LGHNA, CDR2 YSLEER. This CDR3 spans 15 amino acids. The CDR3 DNA reads as TGCGCCAGCAGCCAAGGGGTGGGAGGCAATCAGCCCCAGCATTTT. It translates to CASSQGVGGNQPQHF.

CDR3 loop: CASREPGQGFNSPLHF. The CDR3 DNA sequence: TGTGCCAGCAGGGAACCGGGACAGGGGTTTAATTCACCCCTCCACTTT. The chain is built from TRBV6-1 and TRBJ1-6; TRBD1 agrees at 10 bases. The CDR3 covers 16 residues. CDR1 and CDR2 from the germline V gene are MNHNS and SASEGT. V lost 6 bases to trimming and J lost 6 bases; unmatched junction nucleotides: 8.

This rearrangement joins TRBV27 to TRBJ2-2, with D possibly matching TRBD1 (6 bases). V was trimmed by 5 bases and J by 2 bases, leaving 15 bases between them. Germline lookup yields CDR1 MNHEY and CDR2 SMNVEV (reference sequence). This CDR3 has 16 residues. The CDR3 loop is CASSKLQGSNTGELFF. CDR3 nucleotide sequence: TGTGCCAGCAGTAAACTACAGGGATCTAACACCGGGGAGCTGTTTTTT.

CDR3 sequence (DNA): TGCAGTGCTAGTACTACCCAACCTGGGGCGACCAGCAATCAGCCCCAGCATTTT. Encoded protein: CSASTTQPGATSNQPQHF. This chain connects TRBV20-1 to TRBJ1-5; perhaps TRBD1 as D (5 bases). Germline loops: CDR1 DFQATT, CDR2 SNEGSKA (reference sequence). This CDR3 has 18 residues. V dropped 3 bases and J dropped 1 base, with 22 bases sitting between them.

The chain joins TRBV5-1 to TRBJ1-5; TRBD1 agrees at 8 bases. Unmatched junction bases numbered 5, after V lost 5 bases and J lost 1 base. CDR1 is SGHRS, CDR2 YFSETQ, per germline. The CDR3 loop spans 15 amino acids. CDR3 sequence: CASRYGQGSNQPQHF. The DNA of the CDR3 is TGCGCCAGCAGATACGGACAGGGAAGCAATCAGCCCCAGCATTTT.

The chain employs TRBV18 and TRBJ1-1, with D unresolved. CDR1 and CDR2 from the germline V gene are KGHSH and LQKENI. The CDR3 consists of 13 residues. The V gene lost 4 bases and the J gene lost 2 bases, with 8 bases spanning the gap. In DNA, the CDR3 is TGTGCCAGCTCACTATCGGTAAACACTGAAGCTTTCTTT. Its protein product is CASSLSVNTEAFF. Based on the CDR3 plus reference TRBV18 and TRBJ1-1, the full variable domain is NAGVMQNPRHLVRRRGQEARLRCSPMKGHSHVYWYRQLPEEGLKFMVYLQKENIIDESGMPKERFSAEFPKEGPSILRIQQVVRGDSAAYFCASSLSVNTEAFFGQGTRLTVV.

The chain combines TRBV5-1 with TRBJ2-2, with 14 bases lining up with TRBD2. After removal of 4 bases from V and 6 bases from J, the junction contained 8 bases not matched to a gene. In germline, CDR1 is SGHRS, CDR2 YFSETQ. This CDR3 comprises 17 residues. The CDR3 reads CASSLGLAGGRAGELFF. CDR3 DNA sequence: TGCGCCAGCAGCCTCGGACTAGCGGGGGGTAGGGCCGGGGAGCTGTTTTTT. Full variable domain (missing parts from reference TRBV5-1 and TRBJ2-2): KAGVTQTPRYLIKTRGQQVTLSCSPISGHRSVSWYQQTPGQGLQFLFEYFSETQRNKGNFPGRFSGRQFSNSRSEMNVSTLELGDSALYLCASSLGLAGGRAGELFFGEGSRLTVL.

The chain combines TRBV7-8 with TRBJ1-2; 9 bases are shared with TRBD1. Germline V lookup: CDR1 SGHVS, CDR2 FQNEAQ. The V gene end was trimmed by 7 bases and the J gene end by 4 bases; junction bases not matched to a gene: 10. This CDR3 comprises 15 residues. CDR3 amino acids: CASTQGQGNPYGYTF. The CDR3 DNA follows: TGTGCCAGCACCCAGGGACAGGGTAACCCCTATGGCTACACCTTC.

The rearrangement uses TRBV6-4 and TRBJ2-1; 7 bases are shared with TRBD2. CDR3 size: 14 residues. The germline gives CDR1 MRHNA, CDR2 SNTAGT. With V trimmed by 3 bases and J by 4 bases, 3 bases remained unmatched. The CDR3 reads CASSEGLEYNEQFF. The CDR3 bases are TGTGCCAGCAGTGAAGGACTAGAGTACAATGAGCAGTTCTTC.

The V and J genes are TRBV6-5 and TRBJ2-7; 7 nucleotides align to TRBD1. Germline V gene lookup returns CDR1 MNHEY and CDR2 SVGAGI. After removal of 1 base from V and 4 bases from J, the junction contained 4 bases not matched to a gene. The CDR3 runs 14 residues. For the CDR3, the DNA is TGTGCCAGCAGTTACTTCGGCAGGGGGTACGAGCAGTACTTC. Amino acids: CASSYFGRGYEQYF.

The chain has TRBV29-1 and TRBJ1-1; 11 bases fit TRBD1. CDR1 and CDR2 (germline): SQVTM, ANQGSEA. This CDR3 region has 14 residues. The trim removed 8 bases at V and 5 bases at J, leaving 10 bases unmatched. CDR3 in amino acids: CSSAGTGGGTEAFF. The CDR3 DNA is TGCAGCTCGGCTGGGACAGGGGGAGGAACTGAAGCTTTCTTT. Variable domain in full (rest from reference TRBV29-1 and TRBJ1-1): SAVISQKPSRDICQRGTSLTIQCQVDSQVTMMFWYRQQPGQSLTLIATANQGSEATYESGFVIDKFPISRPNLTFSTLTVSNMSPEDSSIYLCSSAGTGGGTEAFFGQGTRLTVV.

V and J are TRBV5-5 and TRBJ1-2; TRBD1 agrees at 7 bases. Germline V gives CDR1 SGHKS, CDR2 YYEKEE (reference sequence). The CDR3 has 14 residues. Germline trimming cut 3 bases from V and 2 bases from J; bases unmatched to any gene: 4. The CDR3 protein is CASSSGTENYGYTF. The CDR3 DNA follows: TGTGCCAGCAGCTCGGGGACAGAAAACTATGGCTACACCTTC.

This clone was recorded once. This chain links TRBV15 with TRBJ1-6; D uncertain. V was pared by 4 bases and J by 3 bases, with 7 bases between. CDR1 and CDR2 (germline): LNHNV, YYDKDF (reference sequence). The length of the CDR3 is 14 residues. The CDR3 sequence is CATSNRDYNSPLHF. The CDR3 region has the DNA TGTGCCACCAGCAACCGGGACTATAATTCACCCCTCCACTTT.

About this clone: Within the sample, other DNA sequences also encode this same CDR3. This chain connects TRBV5-1 to TRBJ2-2; the D gene is possibly TRBD1 (6 bases). Germline CDR1 is SGHRS and CDR2 is YFSETQ. The CDR3 runs to 15 residues. V was shortened by 3 bases and J by 2 bases, with 11 bases between the two germline ends. The CDR3 is CASSWSGANTGELFF. The DNA for the CDR3 is TGCGCCAGCAGCTGGTCAGGGGCTAACACCGGGGAGCTGTTTTTT.

The CDR3 DNA is TGTGCCAGCAGCTTAGGGATGACAGGAGGTGGCTACACCTTC. Translation gives CASSLGMTGGGYTF. This chain connects TRBV7-2 to TRBJ1-2; D possibly corresponds to TRBD1 (6 bases). V lost 1 base to trimming and J lost 7 bases, with 13 bases between them. The CDR3 consists of 14 residues. Looked up from germline, CDR1 is SGHTA and CDR2 is FQGNSA.

The V gene is TRBV4-2, the J gene TRBJ2-7; the match to TRBD2 covers 7 bases. Looked up from germline, CDR1 is LGHNA and CDR2 is YNFKEQ. Trimming at V came to 0 bases and at J to 1 base, leaving 6 bases not matched to a gene. This CDR3 is built from 16 residues. CDR3 DNA sequence: TGTGCCAGCAGCCAAGATCTATCGGGGGGTTCCTACGAGCAGTACTTC. Encoded protein: CASSQDLSGGSYEQYF.

V and J are TRBV5-6 and TRBJ2-5, with TRBD1 matching over 8 bases. V dropped 1 base and J dropped 4; count of bases not matched to a gene: 6. This CDR3 comprises 15 residues. Germline CDR1 SGHDT, CDR2 YYEEEE. For the CDR3, the DNA is TGTGCCAGCAGCTTGAGGGCAGGGGGCGGAGAGACCCAGTACTTC. Protein product: CASSLRAGGGETQYF.

The rearrangement joins TRBV7-2 to TRBJ2-5; 7 bases fit TRBD1. The germline V gene encodes CDR1 SGHTA and CDR2 FQGNSA. Trimming removed 3 bases from V and 5 bases from J; junction bases left unmatched: 9. This CDR3 has 15 residues. The DNA of the CDR3 is TGTGCCAGCAGCTTGAGCCGGACAGGCGGGGAGACCCAGTACTTC. Protein product: CASSLSRTGGETQYF.

The V and J genes are TRBV6-6 and TRBJ2-7; TRBD1 agrees at 7 bases. CDR1 is MNHNY, CDR2 SVGAGI, per germline (reference sequence). With V trimmed by 5 bases and J by 3 bases, 7 bases remained unmatched. The CDR3 is made up of 14 amino acids. The CDR3 sequence: CASSLGDRVYEQYF. CDR3 nucleotide sequence: TGTGCCAGCAGTCTAGGCGACAGGGTCTACGAGCAGTACTTC.

This rearrangement joins TRBV6-5 to TRBJ1-2; no definite D call. V lost 0 bases and J lost 6, with 14 bases in between. Germline-derived CDR1 and CDR2 are MNHEY and SVGAGI. CDR3 length: 15 amino acids. CDR3 sequence reads: CASSYSSAIVNGYTF. In DNA form, the CDR3 reads TGTGCCAGCAGTTACTCGAGTGCCATAGTAAATGGCTACACCTTC.

CDR3 sequence: CASSQDTGRGEQYF. The CDR3, as DNA: TGCGCCAGCAGCCAAGATACGGGCAGGGGCGAGCAGTACTTC. This chain uses TRBV4-3 with TRBJ2-7, with D tentatively TRBD1 (6 bases). The CDR3 extends over 14 amino acids. Trimming took 0 bases from V and 6 from J, leaving 12 bases between them. The germline CDR1 and CDR2 sequences are LGHNA and YSLEER.